The text below deals with one T cell receptor (beta chain). What it recognizes is unknown. After removal of 4 bases from V and 8 bases from J, the junction contained 5 bases not matched to a gene. Germline values: CDR1 MGHRA, CDR2 YSYEKL. This CDR3 comprises 14 residues. The data derive from a study of cytomegalovirus exposure and HLA in healthy donors. Study-wide findings and caveats: Previous analysis showed most TCR beta V segments were productive about 90% or about 30% of the time. CMV antigen specificity was confirmed in vitro for three CMV-associated chains.

Both 60 Vbeta primers and 13 Jbeta primers went into the PCR. Under the authors' procedure: Roughly 11 million shared chains were among the approximately 82 million unique TCR beta chains that a later analysis counted. Sequencing used immunoSEQ multiplex PCR; TCRdb keeps in-frame clones, though not all of them. V and J calls and clone size come straight from that table; D and trimming were deduced from the DNA. The sample consists of some 99,000 clones, approximately 80% of them appearing once. This receptor was identified in a woman younger than 45 in good health and CMV-seronegative. The sample taken for sequencing was PBMCs. The rearrangement uses TRBV4-1 and TRBJ2-1; TRBD1 matches 10 bases. The CDR3 nucleotides read TGCGCCAGCAGCCCCGGGACAGGGGACGATGAGCAGTTCTTC. Translated, it gives CASSPGTGDDEQFF.